This is a list of T cell receptor beta chains from one sample in a study of cytomegalovirus exposure and HLA in healthy donors. The assay was immunoSEQ multiplex PCR, and TCRdb's table has in-frame clones only and misses some. This sample has around 130,000 clones, with approximately 84% found just once. Sequences were obtained from PBMCs. The receptors stem from a boy younger than 10 in good health and CMV-seronegative. The CDR3 runs from the conserved cysteine through the conserved F or W. A D gene is named only where the DNA matches it firmly. Size values are once, few and many counts, or a class for expanded clones, and some rows have none.

size,V,D,J,CDR3,DNA
.,TRBV16,.,TRBJ1-5,CASSPTRGSNQPQHF,TGTGCCAGCAGCCCTACGAGGGGGTCAAATCAGCCCCAGCATTTT
.,TRBV19,TRBD1,TRBJ1-5,CASSIGDSLGNQPQHF,TGTGCCAGTAGTATAGGGGACAGTCTAGGAAATCAGCCCCAGCATTTT
.,TRBV2,TRBD2,TRBJ2-3,CASSVRSTGTGRVHTQYF,TGTGCCAGCAGTGTTCGCTCTACCGGGACGGGGAGGGTACATACGCAGTATTTT
.,TRBV4-2,TRBD2,TRBJ2-4,CASSQDNGGGRPKNIQYF,TGTGCCAGCAGCCAAGATAACGGAGGCGGGAGACCCAAAAACATTCAGTACTTC
.,TRBV4-1,.,TRBJ1-2,CASSQVVGGDYGYTF,TGCGCCAGCAGCCAAGTGGTGGGGGGAGACTATGGCTACACCTTC
.,TRBV6-4,TRBD2,TRBJ2-2,CASSDSIGGATGELFF,TGTGCCAGCAGTGACTCTATCGGGGGGGCGACCGGGGAGCTGTTTTTT
few,TRBV6-6,.,TRBJ1-5,CASSYGPRQGQPQHF,TGTGCCAGCAGTTACGGGCCCAGGCAAGGTCAGCCCCAGCATTTT
.,TRBV6-4,.,TRBJ2-1,CASSRGAEAYNEQFF,TGTGCCAGCAGCCGTGGGGCCGAGGCCTACAATGAGCAGTTCTTC
once,TRBV27,TRBD1,TRBJ2-3,CASSLSRGQGPTDTQYF,TGTGCCAGCAGTTTATCGAGAGGACAGGGGCCCACAGATACGCAGTATTTT
.,TRBV2,TRBD2,TRBJ2-3,CASSDRRAGGQDTQYF,TGTGCCAGCAGCGACCGCCGGGCGGGAGGGCAAGATACGCAGTATTTT
.,TRBV23-1,TRBD1,TRBJ2-1,CASRTGFDGALWGQGTYNEQFF,TGCGCCAGCAGGACGGGATTTGACGGGGCATTGTGGGGACAGGGGACCTACAATGAGCAGTTCTTC
.,TRBV18,TRBD2,TRBJ2-1,CASSPTSGSGYNEQFF,TGTGCCAGCTCACCAACTAGCGGGAGCGGGTACAATGAGCAGTTCTTC
.,TRBV11-2,.,TRBJ2-5,CASLPPGQLSAQYF,TGTGCCAGCCTCCCGCCAGGACAGCTATCGGCCCAGTACTTC
.,TRBV19,TRBD1,TRBJ1-5,CASEEDQGAEPQHF,TGTGCCAGCGAGGAGGACCAGGGGGCTGAGCCCCAGCATTTT
.,TRBV30,TRBD1,TRBJ2-3,CAWSYRGADTQYF,TGTGCCTGGAGTTACAGGGGTGCAGATACGCAGTATTTT
.,TRBV5-5,TRBD2,TRBJ2-1,CASSFGAGGPGEQFF,TGTGCCAGCAGCTTTGGAGCGGGAGGGCCGGGTGAGCAGTTCTTC
once,TRBV7-9,TRBD1,TRBJ1-2,CASSILGQGRLSGYTF,TGTGCCAGCAGCATTCTAGGACAGGGTAGATTAAGTGGCTACACCTTC
.,TRBV6-1,TRBD1,TRBJ2-2,CASRAGTGDTGELFF,TGTGCCAGCAGAGCCGGGACAGGGGACACCGGGGAGCTGTTTTTT
.,TRBV10-1,.,TRBJ2-1,CASSPGMSEQFF,TGCGCCAGCAGTCCGGGGATGAGTGAGCAGTTCTTC
.,TRBV18,TRBD2,TRBJ2-3,CASSPETGGPGTDTQYF,TGTGCCAGCTCACCAGAAACGGGAGGGCCGGGCACAGATACGCAGTATTTT
few,TRBV6-1,TRBD1,TRBJ2-6,CASSDQGAGANVLTF,TGTGCCAGCAGTGACCAGGGGGCTGGGGCCAACGTCCTGACTTTC
few,TRBV4-3,.,TRBJ1-2,CASSQDSRGTNYGYTF,TGCGCCAGCAGCCAAGATAGTAGGGGTACTAACTATGGCTACACCTTC
few,TRBV18,.,TRBJ1-5,CASSSTDNQPQHF,TGTGCCAGCTCATCGACAGACAATCAGCCCCAGCATTTT
.,TRBV4-1,TRBD1,TRBJ2-7,CASSQGATGPYEQYF,TGCGCCAGCAGCCAAGGGGCGACAGGGCCCTACGAGCAGTACTTC
.,TRBV10-3,.,TRBJ2-3,CAISEKGGRTDTQYF,TGTGCCATCAGTGAGAAGGGCGGGCGCACAGATACGCAGTATTTT
.,TRBV6-4,.,TRBJ1-4,CASSDSPYGGKLFF,TGTGCCAGCAGTGACTCACCATATGGCGGAAAACTGTTTTTT
.,TRBV5-8,.,TRBJ2-7,CASSLGTSQDEQYF,TGTGCCAGCAGCTTGGGGACATCTCAGGACGAGCAGTACTTC
once,TRBV15,TRBD2,TRBJ2-1,CATSRDSGSSYEQFF,TGTGCCACCAGCAGAGATAGCGGGAGTAGTTATGAGCAGTTCTTC
.,TRBV6-1,TRBD1,TRBJ2-2,CASSATTGTGHGELFF,TGTGCCAGCAGTGCGACGACCGGGACAGGTCACGGGGAGCTGTTTTTT
.,TRBV27,TRBD1,TRBJ2-3,CASSLNLRGGQGWRDTQYF,TGTGCCAGCAGTTTAAATCTCCGGGGGGGACAGGGGTGGAGAGATACGCAGTATTTT
.,TRBV2,TRBD1,TRBJ2-7,CASSEQGANYEQYF,TGTGCCAGCAGTGAACAGGGGGCCAACTACGAGCAGTACTTC
.,TRBV2,TRBD2,TRBJ2-5,CASSGWASGTQETQYF,TGTGCCAGCAGTGGGTGGGCTAGCGGTACACAAGAGACCCAGTACTTC
.,TRBV9,.,TRBJ1-1,CASSVGPGGEAFF,TGTGCCAGCAGCGTAGGGCCGGGGGGTGAAGCTTTCTTT
.,TRBV6-1,.,TRBJ1-5,CASSEPPGGGSNQPQHF,TGTGCCAGCAGTGAGCCCCCCGGGGGTGGTAGCAATCAGCCCCAGCATTTT
.,TRBV9,.,TRBJ1-4,CASSVDGVYEKLFF,TGTGCCAGCAGCGTAGACGGGGTTTATGAAAAACTGTTTTTT
.,TRBV19,TRBD2,TRBJ2-1,CASSPGTSKFF,TGTGCCAGTAGTCCAGGGACTAGCAAGTTCTTC
once,TRBV5-1,.,TRBJ2-7,CASSLEKPGGYEQYF,TGCGCCAGCAGCTTGGAGAAGCCGGGTGGGTACGAGCAGTACTTC
once,TRBV14,.,TRBJ2-3,CASSQGLLTDTQYF,TGTGCCAGCAGCCAAGGACTCCTCACAGATACGCAGTATTTT
.,TRBV18,TRBD1,TRBJ1-2,CASSPGTGVGYTF,TGTGCCAGCTCACCCGGGACAGGGGTCGGCTACACCTTC
once,TRBV6-5,TRBD1,TRBJ2-5,CASSLQRTGTETQYF,TGTGCCAGCAGCCTCCAGAGGACAGGGACAGAGACCCAGTACTTC
.,TRBV7-9,.,TRBJ2-1,CSSSVLPHNEQFF,TGTTCCAGCAGCGTACTCCCTCACAATGAGCAGTTCTTC
few,TRBV10-3,TRBD1,TRBJ2-1,CATRQGLGEQFF,TGTGCCACTAGACAGGGGTTAGGTGAGCAGTTCTTC
.,TRBV6-6,.,TRBJ1-3,CASSFRVPGNTIYF,TGTGCCAGCAGTTTCAGGGTTCCTGGAAACACCATATATTTT
.,TRBV7-9,TRBD1,TRBJ1-1,CASSSRRGGPLNTEAFF,TGTGCCAGCAGCTCCCGACGAGGGGGCCCCTTGAACACTGAAGCTTTCTTT
few,TRBV6-4,TRBD2,TRBJ2-3,CASSDSHEAGGADTQYF,TGTGCCAGCAGTGACTCCCACGAGGCGGGAGGGGCAGATACGCAGTATTTT
.,TRBV7-8,TRBD1,TRBJ2-1,CASPRRRWQRGLVPTPFF,TGTGCCAGCCCCCGCCGCCGCTGGCAGAGGGGGCTCGTCCCCACACCGTTCTTC
.,TRBV19,TRBD1,TRBJ1-5,CASSMSRGDNQPQHF,TGTGCCAGTAGTATGTCCAGGGGGGACAATCAGCCCCAGCATTTT
once,TRBV11-2,TRBD1,TRBJ1-2,CASSLRTGADYGYTF,TGTGCCAGCAGCCTCCGGACAGGGGCGGACTATGGCTACACCTTC
once,TRBV7-2,TRBD1,TRBJ1-5,CASSLGPTGGYYSNQPQHF,TGTGCCAGCAGCTTAGGACCGACAGGGGGCTACTATAGCAATCAGCCCCAGCATTTT
.,TRBV4-3,.,TRBJ1-1,CASSAGLGYTEAFF,TGCGCCAGCAGCGCAGGGCTAGGGTACACTGAAGCTTTCTTT
.,TRBV29-1,.,TRBJ2-1,CSVERRGRADEQFF,TGCAGCGTTGAACGAAGGGGGAGGGCAGATGAGCAGTTCTTC
.,TRBV7-8,.,TRBJ2-3,CASSSRGTDTQYF,TGTGCCAGCAGCTCTCGGGGCACAGATACGCAGTATTTT
.,TRBV5-4,TRBD1,TRBJ2-5,CASSRGGSVQETQYF,TGTGCCAGCAGCCGAGGGGGCAGTGTCCAAGAGACCCAGTACTTC
.,TRBV7-3,.,TRBJ2-3,CASSLTNGDTQYF,TGTGCCAGCAGCTTAACGAACGGGGATACGCAGTATTTT
once,TRBV5-1,.,TRBJ1-1,CASRVQAGNLNTEAFF,TGCGCCAGCAGAGTACAGGCTGGGAATCTGAACACTGAAGCTTTCTTT
.,TRBV6-5,TRBD1,TRBJ2-7,CASSTGTGLDEQYF,TGTGCCAGCAGCACCGGGACAGGATTAGACGAGCAGTACTTC
.,TRBV18,.,TRBJ2-6,CASSPDSPGANVLTF,TGTGCCAGCTCACCCGACAGTCCTGGGGCCAACGTCCTGACTTTC